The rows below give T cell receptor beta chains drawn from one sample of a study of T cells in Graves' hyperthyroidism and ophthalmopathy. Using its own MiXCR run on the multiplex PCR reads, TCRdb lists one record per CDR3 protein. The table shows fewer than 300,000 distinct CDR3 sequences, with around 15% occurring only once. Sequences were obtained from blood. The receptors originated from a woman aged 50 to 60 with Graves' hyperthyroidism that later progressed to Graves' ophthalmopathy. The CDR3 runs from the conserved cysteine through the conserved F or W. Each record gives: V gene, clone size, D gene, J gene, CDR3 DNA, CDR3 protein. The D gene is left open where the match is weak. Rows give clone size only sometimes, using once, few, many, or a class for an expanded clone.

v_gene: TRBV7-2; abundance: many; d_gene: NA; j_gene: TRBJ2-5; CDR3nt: TGTGCCAGCAGCTCATCCCGGGACACAACTCGCGAGACCCAGTACTTC; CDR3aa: CASSSSRDTTRETQYF
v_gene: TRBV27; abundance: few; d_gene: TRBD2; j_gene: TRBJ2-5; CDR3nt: TGTGCCAGCAGGGGACTAGCGGGCGCTGGAGAGACCCAGTACTTC; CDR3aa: CASRGLAGAGETQYF
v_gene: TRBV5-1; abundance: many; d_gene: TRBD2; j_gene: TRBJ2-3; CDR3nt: TGCGCCAGCAGCTTGAGAGCGGGAGTTGGCACAGATACGCAGTATTTT; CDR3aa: CASSLRAGVGTDTQYF
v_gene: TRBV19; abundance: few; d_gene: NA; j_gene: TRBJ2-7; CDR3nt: TGTGCCAGTAGTATCTCAAATATTGTACAGCGCGGGGAGCAGTACTTC; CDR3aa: CASSISNIVQRGEQYF
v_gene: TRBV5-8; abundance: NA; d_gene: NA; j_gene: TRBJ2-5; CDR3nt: TGTGCCAGCAGCCTTACAGGGATCGGTGGAGAGACCCAGTACTTC; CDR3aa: CASSLTGIGGETQYF
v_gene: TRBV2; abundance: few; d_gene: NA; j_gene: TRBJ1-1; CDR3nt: TGTGCCAGCAGAGGGCTCACCAACACTGAAGCTTTCTTT; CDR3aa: CASRGLTNTEAFF
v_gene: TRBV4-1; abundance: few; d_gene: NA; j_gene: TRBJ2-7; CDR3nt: TGCGCCAGCAGGTCGAGGGTTGGACAGTCCTACGAGCAGTACTTC; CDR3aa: CASRSRVGQSYEQYF
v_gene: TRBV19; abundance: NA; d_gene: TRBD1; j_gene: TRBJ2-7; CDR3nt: TGTGCCGTAGGGGGCTCGGGGAATCTCTACGAGCAGTACTTC; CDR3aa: CAVGGSGNLYEQYF
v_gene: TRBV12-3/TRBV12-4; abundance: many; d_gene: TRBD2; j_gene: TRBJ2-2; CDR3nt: TGTGCCAGCAGGACTAGCGGGAGAATTTGGACCGGGGAGCTGTTTTTT; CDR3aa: CASRTSGRIWTGELFF
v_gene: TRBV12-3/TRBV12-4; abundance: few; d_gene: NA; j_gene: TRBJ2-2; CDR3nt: TGTGCCAGCAGTTCCCTGGGTGGACCGGACTGGAAAGCCACCGGGGAGCTGTTTTTT; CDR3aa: CASSSLGGPDWKATGELFF
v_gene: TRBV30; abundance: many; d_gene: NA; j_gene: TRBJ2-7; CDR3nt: TGTGCCTGGAGTATTTCGGACGGGGCCTACGAGCAGTACTTC; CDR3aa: CAWSISDGAYEQYF
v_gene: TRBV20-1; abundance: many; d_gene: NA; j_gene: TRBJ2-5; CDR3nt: TGCAGTGCTAGAGTCATGGATGCTGAGTGGGAGACCCAGTACTTC; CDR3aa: CSARVMDAEWETQYF
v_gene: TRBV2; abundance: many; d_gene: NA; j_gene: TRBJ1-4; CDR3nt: TGTGCCAGCAGGACGCACGGCTTGAATGAAAAACTGTTTTTT; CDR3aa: CASRTHGLNEKLFF
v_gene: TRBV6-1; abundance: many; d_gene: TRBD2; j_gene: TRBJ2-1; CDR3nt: TGTGCCAGCAGTCCCGGGACTAGTAACGATGAGCAGTTCTTC; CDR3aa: CASSPGTSNDEQFF
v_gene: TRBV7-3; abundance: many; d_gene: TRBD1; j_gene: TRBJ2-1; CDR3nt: TGTGCCAGCAGCTTAAAAGGGCCCGGACAGGGGGCCGGGAATGAGCAGTTCTTC; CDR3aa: CASSLKGPGQGAGNEQFF
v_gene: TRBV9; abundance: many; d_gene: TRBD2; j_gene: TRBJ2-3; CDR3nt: TGTGCCAGCACCCTAGCGGGAGGGCCGGGAGATACGCAGTATTTT; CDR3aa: CASTLAGGPGDTQYF
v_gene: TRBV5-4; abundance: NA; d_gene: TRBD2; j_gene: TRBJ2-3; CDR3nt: TGTGCCAGCAGCTCGCGGGAGAGAAACACAGATACGCAGTATTTT; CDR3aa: CASSSRERNTDTQYF
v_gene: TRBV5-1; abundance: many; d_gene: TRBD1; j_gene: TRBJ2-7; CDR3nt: TGCGCCAGCAGCTTGGGACAGGGGGGCTACGAGCAGTACTTC; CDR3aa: CASSLGQGGYEQYF
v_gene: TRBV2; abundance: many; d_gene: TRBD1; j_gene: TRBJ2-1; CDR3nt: TGTGCCACCCGGGACAGGGGGGACAATGAGCAGTTCTTC; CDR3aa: CATRDRGDNEQFF
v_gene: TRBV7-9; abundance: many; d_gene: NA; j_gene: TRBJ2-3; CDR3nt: TGTGCCAGCAGCATTAGCTGGGGAAAGGGCACAGATACGCAGTATTTT; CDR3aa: CASSISWGKGTDTQYF
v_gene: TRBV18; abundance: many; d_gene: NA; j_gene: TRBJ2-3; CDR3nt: TGTGCCAGCTCACCTCAAAGAGACGGGGATACGCAGTATTTT; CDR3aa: CASSPQRDGDTQYF
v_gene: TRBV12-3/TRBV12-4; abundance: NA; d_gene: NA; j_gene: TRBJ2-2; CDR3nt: TGTGCCAGCACCCCCCAGCCCCGACAGGGGAGGGCGGGAGAAGACACCGGGGAGCTGTTTTTT; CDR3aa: CASTPQPRQGRAGEDTGELFF
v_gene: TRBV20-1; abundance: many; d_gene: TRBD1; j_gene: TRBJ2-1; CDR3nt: TGCAGTGCTAGACTTGGGACAGTGGGAGATGAGCAGTTCTTC; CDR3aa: CSARLGTVGDEQFF
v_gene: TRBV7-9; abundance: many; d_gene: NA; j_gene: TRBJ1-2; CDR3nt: TGTGCCAGCAGCTTTCACCAAGCCTACTATGGCTACACCTTC; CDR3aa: CASSFHQAYYGYTF
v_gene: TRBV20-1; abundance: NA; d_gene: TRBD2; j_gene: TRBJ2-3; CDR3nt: TGCAGTCCCGTGGGGGCTAGCGGGGACAGCACAGATACGCAGTATTTT; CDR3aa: CSPVGASGDSTDTQYF
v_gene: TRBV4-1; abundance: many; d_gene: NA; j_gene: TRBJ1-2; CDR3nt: TGCGCCAGCAGCCAAGATAACTATGGCTACACCTTC; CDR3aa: CASSQDNYGYTF
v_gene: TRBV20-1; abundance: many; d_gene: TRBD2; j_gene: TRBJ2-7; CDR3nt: TGCAGTGCTAAAGGCTTTTCGGGCGGGAGTCCCTACGAGCAGTACTTC; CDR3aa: CSAKGFSGGSPYEQYF
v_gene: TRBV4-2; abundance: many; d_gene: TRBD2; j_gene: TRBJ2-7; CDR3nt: TGTGCCAGCACCGGGACTAGCGGGGGCGAGCAGTACTTC; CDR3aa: CASTGTSGGEQYF
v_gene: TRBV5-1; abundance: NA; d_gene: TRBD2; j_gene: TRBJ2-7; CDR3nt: TGCGCCAGCAGAGCACTAGCGGGAAAGGGGTACGAGCAGTACTTC; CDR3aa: CASRALAGKGYEQYF
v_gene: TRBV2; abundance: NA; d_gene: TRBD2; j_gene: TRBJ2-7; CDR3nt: TGTGCCAGCAGTGAACTGCCTAGCGGGATAGGGTCCTACGAGCAGTACTTC; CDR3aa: CASSELPSGIGSYEQYF
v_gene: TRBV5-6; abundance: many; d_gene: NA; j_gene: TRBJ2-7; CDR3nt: TGTGCCAGCAGCTTGGCGATGATAAACCACGAGCAGTACTTC; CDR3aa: CASSLAMINHEQYF
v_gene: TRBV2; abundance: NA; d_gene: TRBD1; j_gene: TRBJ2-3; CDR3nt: TGTGCCAGCAGCCGGTGGACAGGGGGCGCGCAGTATTTT; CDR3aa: CASSRWTGGAQYF
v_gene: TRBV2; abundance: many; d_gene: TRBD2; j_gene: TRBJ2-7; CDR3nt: TGTGCCAGCGACCAGACTAGCGAGTACGAGCAGTACTTC; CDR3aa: CASDQTSEYEQYF
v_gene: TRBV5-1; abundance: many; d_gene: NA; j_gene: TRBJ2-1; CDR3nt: TGCGCCAGCAACCTCGACATCTACAATGAGCAGTTCTTC; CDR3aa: CASNLDIYNEQFF
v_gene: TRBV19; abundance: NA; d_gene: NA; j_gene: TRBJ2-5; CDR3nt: TGTGCCAGTAGTATCCGGGACACGGAAGAGACCCAGTACTTC; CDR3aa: CASSIRDTEETQYF
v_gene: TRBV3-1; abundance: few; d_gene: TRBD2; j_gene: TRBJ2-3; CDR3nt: TGTGCCAGCAGCCAACTAAGGGGGACTAGCGGGAGCTCAGATACGCAGTATTTT; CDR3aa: CASSQLRGTSGSSDTQYF
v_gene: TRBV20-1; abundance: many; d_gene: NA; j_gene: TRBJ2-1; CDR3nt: TGCAGTGCTAGAGAGGGGAACAATGAGCAGTTCTTC; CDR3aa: CSAREGNNEQFF
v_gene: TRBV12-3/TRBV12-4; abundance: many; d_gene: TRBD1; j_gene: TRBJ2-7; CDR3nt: TGTGCCAGCAGCTGGGGACAGGGGACCTACGAGCAGTACTTC; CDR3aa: CASSWGQGTYEQYF
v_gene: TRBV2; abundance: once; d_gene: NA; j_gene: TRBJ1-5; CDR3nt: TGTGCCAGCAGTGCCGGTGGGGCGCAGCAGCCCCAGCATTTT; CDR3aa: CASSAGGAQQPQHF
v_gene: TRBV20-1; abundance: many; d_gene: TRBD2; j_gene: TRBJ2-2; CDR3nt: TGCAGTGCCAGAGGCCTAGCGGGAGTCGGGGAGCTGTTTTTT; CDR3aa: CSARGLAGVGELFF
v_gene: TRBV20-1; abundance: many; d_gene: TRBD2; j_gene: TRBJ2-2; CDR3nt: TGCAGTGCTAGACTGACTAGCGGGAGCGGGGAGCTGTTTTTT; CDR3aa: CSARLTSGSGELFF
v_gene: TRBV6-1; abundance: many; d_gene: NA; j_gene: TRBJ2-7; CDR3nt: TGTGCCACCGGACAGTACTCCTACGAGCAGTACTTC; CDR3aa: CATGQYSYEQYF